These 2 T cell receptor beta chains originate from one sample sequenced in a study of T cells in Graves' hyperthyroidism and ophthalmopathy. Template material for amplifying TCR beta CDR3 regions consisted of RNA transcripts. Carried out on the TCR CDR3, a first-round RT-PCR used the HTBI primer set. TCRdb reprocessed the multiplex PCR reads with MiXCR, giving one entry per CDR3 protein. The sample holds 500,000 to 600,000 distinct CDR3 sequences, roughly 21% seen once. The source material was blood. Source of these receptors: a man between 35 and 55 years old with Graves' ophthalmopathy.

There are a few counts of this clonotype. This CDR3 reads CASSPGTIITDTQYF. CDR3 nucleotides: TGTGCCAGCAGCCCGGGGACTATCATCACAGATACGCAGTATTTT. The chain uses TRBV7-9 and TRBJ2-3, with 7 positions matching TRBD2. Germline trimming cut 5 bases from V and 2 bases from J; bases unmatched to any gene: 7. The length of the CDR3 is 15 residues. The V gene's germline CDR1 is SEHNR and CDR2 FQNEAQ (reference sequence).

This clonotype appeared many times. This sequence joins TRBV11-2 and TRBJ2-1; 11 positions match TRBD2. CDR1 is SGHAT, CDR2 FQNNGV, per germline. The length of the CDR3 is 14 residues. J lost 6 bases, V lost 4 bases, and 2 bases had no gene match. The CDR3 protein is CASSWLAGGNEQFF. The CDR3 DNA reads TGTGCCAGCAGCTGGCTAGCGGGAGGCAATGAGCAGTTCTTC.